These 32 T cell receptor beta chains came from one sample sequenced in a study of shared clonotypes between healthy human individuals. Clones were read by immunoSEQ multiplex PCR, and TCRdb kept only the in-frame ones, dropping some. The sample includes 2 million to 2.5 million clones, under 95% of them seen just once. The sequenced sample was naive CD4+ T cells from PBMCs. Regarding subset: CD45RA+ positively selected. The origin of the receptors is a man between 18 and 29 years old in good health. Some clones in this sample may be carry-over from other donors' samples.

V is TRBV7-9 and J is TRBJ1-2; 9 bases fit TRBD1. Germline V gives CDR1 SEHNR, CDR2 FQNEAQ (reference sequence). The CDR3 extends over 14 amino acids. The trim removed 2 bases at V and 7 bases at J, leaving 5 bases unmatched. This CDR3 is CASSLWDRVGGYTF. The DNA for the CDR3 is TGTGCCAGCAGCTTATGGGACAGGGTGGGTGGCTACACCTTC.

CDR3 region: CASRDNSNQPQHF. For the CDR3, the DNA is TGTGCCAGCAGGGATAACAGCAATCAGCCCCAGCATTTT. The V call is TRBV6-5, the J call TRBJ1-5, with D hard to call. Trimming removed 6 bases at V and 1 base at J, with 7 bases between. The CDR3 is 13 amino acids. CDR1 is MNHEY and CDR2 is SVGAGI in the germline V gene.

The chain links TRBV19 to TRBJ2-1; D is unclear. V lost 0 bases and J 5 bases, leaving 5 bases between the germline ends. This CDR3 has 13 amino acids. Germline V gene sequence: CDR1 LNHDA, CDR2 SQIVND (reference sequence). The DNA for the CDR3 is TGTGCCAGTAGTATAGATTGGAACAATGAGCAGTTCTTC. This translates into CASSIDWNNEQFF.

The chain recombines TRBV19 with TRBJ2-7; 8 bases align to TRBD1. Germline V lookup: CDR1 LNHDA, CDR2 SQIVND (reference sequence). The CDR3 length is 13 residues. Trimming removed 6 bases from V and 4 bases from J; junction bases left unmatched: 5. The CDR3 nucleotides are TGTGCCAGTAGGGCTGACAGGGGTTACGAGCAGTACTTC. This sequence encodes CASRADRGYEQYF.

This clone has just a few counts. V and J are TRBV7-9 and TRBJ2-2, with D possibly called TRBD1 or TRBD2 (5 bases each). Germline CDR1 SEHNR, CDR2 FQNEAQ (reference sequence). With 1 base removed from V and 4 bases from J, the gap between germline ends came to 13 bases. CDR3 length: 16 residues. The CDR3 loop is CASSLGGPGRTGELFF. In DNA, the CDR3 is TGTGCCAGCAGCTTAGGAGGGCCAGGGCGCACCGGGGAGCTGTTTTTT.

This rearrangement joins TRBV5-1 to TRBJ2-2, with TRBD1 identical over 10 bases. Germline trimming cut 4 bases from V and 5 bases from J; bases unmatched to any gene: 14. This CDR3 contains 18 residues. CDR1 SGHRS and CDR2 YFSETQ come from the germline V gene. The DNA of the CDR3 is TGCGCCAGCAGCCTGCTTATTTTAGGGACAGGGGTTACCGGGGAGCTGTTTTTT. Protein: CASSLLILGTGVTGELFF.

The chain employs TRBV5-6 and TRBJ2-7, with 10 bases aligning to TRBD2. Germline-derived CDR1 and CDR2 are SGHDT and YYEEEE. The V and J ends lost 4 bases and 6 bases, in that order; junction bases with no gene match: 13. This CDR3 region has 16 residues. The CDR3 bases are TGTGCCAGCAGCATGAGGCGAGCGGGAGGGCCGGGCGAGCAGTACTTC. Encoded protein: CASSMRRAGGPGEQYF. The full variable domain, completed using reference TRBV5-6 and TRBJ2-7, is DAGVTQSPTHLIKTRGQQVTLRCSPKSGHDTVSWYQQALGQGPQFIFQYYEEEERQRGNFPDRFSGHQFPNYSSELNVNALLLGDSALYLCASSMRRAGGPGEQYFGPGTRLTVT.

The CDR3 DNA follows: TGTGCCAGCAGCCCTCGGGCAGGCAACACTGAAGCTTTCTTT. It translates to CASSPRAGNTEAFF. The chain has TRBV9 and TRBJ1-1; D is undetermined. Trimming took off 4 bases at V and 2 bases at J, with 12 bases between the two ends. Germline CDR1 and CDR2: SGDLS and YYNGEE. The CDR3 contains 14 residues.

This clone occurred a few times. The V call is TRBV28, the J call TRBJ1-5; D unresolved. CDR3 length: 15 amino acids. Trimming left V 8 bases short and J 4 bases short, with 18 bases between. Germline CDR1 MDHEN, CDR2 SYDVKM. The chain's CDR3 is CASYSRQVTNQPQHF. The DNA of the CDR3 is TGTGCCAGCTATTCGCGTCAGGTAACAAATCAGCCCCAGCATTTT. Full variable domain (outside the CDR3, taken from reference TRBV28 and TRBJ1-5): DVKVTQSSRYLVKRTGEKVFLECVQDMDHENMFWYRQDPGLGLRLIYFSYDVKMKEKGDIPEGYSVSREKKERFSLILESASTNQTSMYLCASYSRQVTNQPQHFGDGTRLSIL.

This sequence joins TRBV18 and TRBJ1-2; no definite D call. CDR3 size: 14 residues. The germline V gene encodes CDR1 KGHSH and CDR2 LQKENI. V lost 2 bases and J lost 2, with 9 bases in between. The CDR3 DNA follows: TGTGCCAGCTCACCAAGCCAGGAGAACTATGGCTACACCTTC. This translates into CASSPSQENYGYTF.

The V gene is TRBV27, the J gene TRBJ1-5, with D perhaps matching TRBD1 (6 bases). Germline CDR1 and CDR2: MNHEY and SMNVEV (reference sequence). V was pared by 7 bases and J by 2 bases, with 21 bases between. The CDR3 runs 17 residues. The CDR3 loop reads CASTLSGRPGGNQPQHF. CDR3 coding DNA: TGTGCCAGCACCCTTTCGGGACGTCCAGGGGGCAATCAGCCCCAGCATTTT.

The chain uses TRBV29-1 and TRBJ1-2; TRBD1 aligns across 7 bases. The CDR3 has 13 amino acids. Trimming removed 7 bases from V and 4 bases from J; junction bases left unmatched: 9. Germline V gene sequence: CDR1 SQVTM, CDR2 ANQGSEA. The CDR3 is CSGVTGSSYGYTF. The CDR3 region has the DNA TGCAGCGGAGTGACAGGGAGCAGCTATGGCTACACCTTC.

This chain uses TRBV5-5 with TRBJ1-1; TRBD1 agrees at 8 bases. Per germline, CDR1 SGHKS and CDR2 YYEKEE (reference sequence). Trimming removed 4 bases from V and 3 bases from J; junction bases left unmatched: 5. This CDR3 has 14 amino acids. CDR3 DNA: TGTGCCAGCAGCAGGACAGGGTGGGACACTGAAGCTTTCTTT. Translating it yields CASSRTGWDTEAFF.

V usage is TRBV2 and J usage is TRBJ2-7; perhaps TRBD2 as D (7 bases). Germline loops: CDR1 SNHLY, CDR2 FYNNEI. The V end lost 6 bases, the J end lost 7 bases, and 22 bases lay between the germline ends. The CDR3 spans 15 residues. This CDR3 is CASSDLAEGGLEQYF. CDR3 sequence (DNA): TGTGCCAGCAGCGATCTAGCGGAGGGGGGACTGGAGCAGTACTTC. The full variable domain, in which reference TRBV2 and TRBJ2-7 provide the parts outside the CDR3, is EPEVTQTPSHQVTQMGQEVILRCVPISNHLYFYWYRQILGQKVEFLVSFYNNEISEKSEIFDDQFSVERPDGSNFTLKIRSTKLEDSAMYFCASSDLAEGGLEQYFGPGTRLTVT.

This clone showed up just once. The CDR3, as DNA: TGTGCCAGCAGGCTACTAGTTTCCGAGACCCAGTACTTC. This codes for CASRLLVSETQYF. The rearrangement links TRBV6-1 to TRBJ2-5, with D tentatively TRBD2 (5 bases). From germline, CDR1 is MNHNS and CDR2 SASEGT. The CDR3 is 13 amino acids. V lost 6 bases and J lost 5, with 13 bases in between.

The count of this clone is one. The rearrangement uses TRBV4-3 and TRBJ1-2; D possibly corresponds to TRBD1 (6 bases). The germline CDR1 and CDR2 sequences are LGHNA and YSLEER. The CDR3 is 15 amino acids. V shed 1 base and J shed 3 bases, with 12 bases lying between them. CDR3 bases: TGCGCCAGCAGCCAAGGTCTGGGGGCCTACTATGGCTACACCTTC. As protein: CASSQGLGAYYGYTF.

The chain carries TRBV28 and TRBJ2-2; 9 nucleotides line up with TRBD1. Germline CDR1 reads MDHEN; CDR2 reads SYDVKM. CDR3 length: 15 residues. Losses at the gene ends were 10 bases for V and 5 bases for J; bases not matched to a gene: 11. As DNA, the CDR3 is TGTGCCACCGGAGGGGGGACAGGGCCTACCGGGGAGCTGTTTTTT. Its translation: CATGGGTGPTGELFF.

This chain joins TRBV6-6 and TRBJ2-7, with 7 nucleotides matching TRBD1. The V segment lost 5 bases and the J segment 4 bases; nucleotides outside the gene matches: 11. This CDR3 comprises 15 residues. Germline V CDR1 and CDR2: MNHNY, SVGAGI (reference sequence). The CDR3 sequence: CASSTRDSVLYEQYF. The DNA of the CDR3 is TGTGCCAGCAGTACCCGGGACAGTGTTTTGTACGAGCAGTACTTC.

This clone appeared a few times. The chain joins TRBV5-1 to TRBJ1-1; no clear D. Looked up from germline, CDR1 is SGHRS and CDR2 is YFSETQ. CDR3 length: 15 residues. The V end lost 0 bases, the J end lost 3 bases, and 12 bases lay between the germline ends. The chain's CDR3 is CASSLEAGTYTEAFF. The DNA for the CDR3 is TGCGCCAGCAGCTTGGAGGCAGGAACTTACACTGAAGCTTTCTTT.

About this clone: Within the sample, other DNA sequences also encode this same CDR3. This chain links TRBV28 with TRBJ1-5, with a tentative D call TRBD1 (5 bases). Trimming stripped 5 bases from V and 3 bases from J, with 8 bases between. The CDR3 is made up of 13 amino acids. The germline CDR1 and CDR2 sequences are MDHEN and SYDVKM. CDR3 sequence reads: CASSRQYNQPQHF. CDR3 in DNA: TGTGCCAGCAGTAGACAGTACAATCAGCCCCAGCATTTT.

Worth noting for this clone: Other nucleotide sequences in the sample specify the same CDR3. The chain is built from TRBV18 and TRBJ2-3; 8 bases line up with TRBD2. Germline CDR1 KGHSH, CDR2 LQKENI. The length of the CDR3 is 15 residues. With 3 bases clipped from V and 0 bases from J, the junction kept 2 bases outside the gene matches. CDR3 region: CASSPTSASTDTQYF. The CDR3 DNA sequence: TGTGCCAGCTCACCGACTAGCGCTAGCACAGATACGCAGTATTTT.

The rearrangement uses TRBV27 and TRBJ1-1, with 7 positions matching TRBD1. V was clipped by 4 bases and J by 0 bases; unmatched bases: 5. The CDR3 is made up of 15 amino acids. Germline CDR1 reads MNHEY; CDR2 reads SMNVEV (reference sequence). The CDR3 sequence: CASSSGQLMNTEAFF. In DNA, the CDR3 is TGTGCCAGCAGTTCGGGACAGCTCATGAACACTGAAGCTTTCTTT.

The chain couples TRBV7-8 to TRBJ1-1; D not resolved. The CDR3 extends over 14 amino acids. The germline CDR1 and CDR2 sequences are SGHVS and FQNEAQ. Trimming stripped 2 bases from V and 1 base from J, with 8 bases between. In nucleotides, the CDR3 is TGTGCCAGCAGCTTATTGTCAGAGAACACTGAAGCTTTCTTT. Translating gives CASSLLSENTEAFF.

V and J are TRBV6-5 and TRBJ2-7, with 12 bases aligning to TRBD2. The CDR3 length is 15 residues. Trimming at V came to 0 bases and at J to 9 bases, leaving 6 bases not matched to a gene. Germline V CDR1 and CDR2: MNHEY, SVGAGI. CDR3 bases: TGTGCCAGCAGTTACTCCAGGACTAGCGGGAAGGTGCAGTACTTC. Protein sequence: CASSYSRTSGKVQYF.

This chain links TRBV18 with TRBJ2-3; 9 positions agree with TRBD2. Trimming removed 3 bases from V and 2 bases from J; junction bases left unmatched: 3. The CDR3 is made up of 15 amino acids. Germline V gene data show CDR1 as KGHSH and CDR2 as LQKENI. CDR3: CASSPGLAYTDTQYF. In nucleotides, the CDR3 is TGTGCCAGCTCACCGGGACTAGCCTACACAGATACGCAGTATTTT.

A single count supports this clone. The V and J genes are TRBV28 and TRBJ2-2, with D perhaps being TRBD1 or TRBD2 (5 bases each). Trimming stripped 7 bases from V and 7 bases from J, with 10 bases between. Germline lookup yields CDR1 MDHEN and CDR2 SYDVKM. This CDR3 contains 12 residues. The CDR3 protein is CASKKRGGELFF. The DNA of the CDR3 is TGTGCCAGCAAAAAGAGGGGCGGGGAGCTGTTTTTT.

The chain is built from TRBV6-5 and TRBJ2-4; D remains unclear. Germline loops: CDR1 MNHEY, CDR2 SVGAGI. Trimming removed 5 bases from V and 0 bases from J, with 8 bases in between. The CDR3 sequence is 14 residues long. CDR3 sequence: CASSPLIAKNIQYF. Written as DNA, the CDR3 is TGTGCCAGCAGTCCCCTTATAGCCAAAAACATTCAGTACTTC.

The rearrangement links TRBV10-2 to TRBJ1-4; 9 nucleotides line up with TRBD1. This CDR3 has 15 residues. V shed 5 bases and J 7 bases; nucleotides not matched to a gene: 8. Germline V lookup: CDR1 WSHSY, CDR2 SAAADI. DNA for the CDR3: TGCGCCAGCAGTACAGGGGGCGCGTTTATTGAAAAACTGTTTTTT. It translates to CASSTGGAFIEKLFF.

This clone was seen more than once but under ten times. This rearrangement joins TRBV4-2 to TRBJ1-2; no firm D call. This CDR3 contains 15 residues. V was trimmed by 0 bases and J by 2 bases, leaving 10 bases between them. Germline-derived CDR1 and CDR2 are LGHNA and YNFKEQ. The CDR3 reads CASSQDRDWNYGYTF. CDR3 sequence (DNA): TGTGCCAGCAGCCAAGATAGGGATTGGAACTATGGCTACACCTTC.

J is TRBJ1-1 and V is TRBV6-6; D is perhaps TRBD1 (6 bases). Trimming stripped 3 bases from V and 4 bases from J, with 9 bases between. CDR3 length: 13 amino acids. Germline lookup yields CDR1 MNHNY and CDR2 SVGAGI (reference sequence). The CDR3 coding sequence is TGTGCCAGCAGTTATCTAGGGGGCACTGAAGCTTTCTTT. Translation gives CASSYLGGTEAFF.

The CDR3 DNA reads as TGTGCCAGCAGATCCAGCGGGAGTGGGAACACCGGGGAGCTGTTTTTT. Translating it yields CASRSSGSGNTGELFF. The chain couples TRBV7-3 to TRBJ2-2; 8 bases map to TRBD2. With V trimmed by 6 bases and J by 1 base, 7 bases remained unmatched. Germline V lookup: CDR1 SGHTA, CDR2 FQGTGA. The CDR3 covers 16 residues.

Of note for this clone: Other DNA sequences in this sample translate to the same CDR3. This chain uses TRBV29-1 with TRBJ1-1; a weak D match, TRBD1 (5 bases). Trimming took 0 bases from V and 1 from J, leaving 6 bases between them. CDR3 size: 13 residues. Germline CDR1 SQVTM, CDR2 ANQGSEA. The CDR3 bases are TGCAGCGTTGAAGAGCAGGGGAACACTGAAGCTTTCTTT. This translates into CSVEEQGNTEAFF.